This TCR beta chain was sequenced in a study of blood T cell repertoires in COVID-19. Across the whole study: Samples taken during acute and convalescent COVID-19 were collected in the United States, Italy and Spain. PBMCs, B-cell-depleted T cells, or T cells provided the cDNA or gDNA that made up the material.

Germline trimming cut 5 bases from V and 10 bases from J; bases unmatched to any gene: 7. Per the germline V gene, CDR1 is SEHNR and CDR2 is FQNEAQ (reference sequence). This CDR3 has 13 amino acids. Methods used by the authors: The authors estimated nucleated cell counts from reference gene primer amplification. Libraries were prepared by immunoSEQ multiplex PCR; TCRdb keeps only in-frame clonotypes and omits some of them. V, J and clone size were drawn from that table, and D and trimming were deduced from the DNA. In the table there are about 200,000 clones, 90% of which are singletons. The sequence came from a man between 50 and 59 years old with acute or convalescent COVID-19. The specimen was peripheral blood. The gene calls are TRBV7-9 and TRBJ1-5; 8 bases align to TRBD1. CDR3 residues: CASSPSQGAPQHF. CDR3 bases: TGTGCCAGCAGCCCTAGCCAGGGGGCCCCCCAGCATTTT.